This T cell receptor beta chain was identified during a study of shared clonotypes between healthy human individuals. Looked up from germline, CDR1 is SGHTA and CDR2 is FQGTGA. The V and J ends lost 2 bases and 2 bases, in that order; junction bases with no gene match: 13. The CDR3 has 19 residues. Study-wide points: Only blood underwent sampling, and tissue repertoires likely differ. Generally, naive subsets (rather than memory subsets) showed larger estimated richness.

This clone was seen only a few times. Its target is unknown. Deep-level running was used for the assay. Sequencing was performed with immunoSEQ multiplex PCR; in TCRdb, only in-frame clones are kept and a portion is missing. The sample lists about 180,000 clones, 90% to 95% occurring once. Healthy and HIV-negative, the adult donors had no recent acute infections or vaccinations. The chain carries TRBV7-3 and TRBJ1-5; TRBD1 agrees at 9 bases. The source of this sequence is a woman under 40 in good health. The sequenced sample consisted of naive CD4+ T cells sorted from blood. The subset here: CD45RA+ positively selected. The CDR3 DNA sequence: TGTGCCAGCAGCTTAGAGCACCGGGACAGGGTCTTGGGCAATCAGCCCCAGCATTTT. Protein product: CASSLEHRDRVLGNQPQHF.